This note documents a single TCR beta chain sequence. Its target antigen remains unknown. The record has no base qualities; no much larger clone is one base away. Peripheral blood CD8+ and CD4+ T cells from healthy donors, Susac syndrome patients and multiple sclerosis patients were profiled by high-throughput TCR beta sequencing. The Susac syndrome patients fulfilled recently defined diagnostic criteria for definite or probable disease. CD8+ TEMRA cells were enriched by FACS, while bulk CD8+ and CD4+ T cells were purified by magnetic negative isolation. Blood was collected in EDTA tubes and processed within 24 hours, with PBMCs isolated through density gradient centrifugation. PBMCs intended for TCR sequencing were cryopreserved in liquid nitrogen and thawed later in a water bath at 37 degrees C. Purity of sorted or isolated CD4+, CD8+ and CD8+ TEMRA cells was at least 90%. The sample belongs to a study of CD8 T cells in Susac syndrome (dated by TCRdb to the late 2010s). A note on the overall study: Of the Susac syndrome patients who were sequenced, roughly eight were in clinical remission while roughly 6 had clinically active disease. At blood withdrawal, Susac syndrome patients were therapy-naive, treated with corticosteroids (with IVIg additionally given to some), or treated with IVIg alone. Repertoire sequencing was used to test whether CD8+ T cell activation and differentiation in Susac syndrome was antigen driven.

RNA was extracted with the RNeasy kit and roughly 0.5 to 1 ug was reverse transcribed using random hexamers. The immunoSEQ multiplex PCR assay, covering 54 Vbeta and 13 Jbeta segments, was used to amplify TCR beta CDR3 regions. Bias from PCR amplification was corrected by using a synthetic template baseline for primer optimization and for computational correction. The original methods were these. Reads were annotated to V, D and J genes per IMGT and analyzed with immunoSEQ Analyzer, keeping only productive sequences. Clonality was computed as one minus Shannon entropy normalized by log2 of the number of productive unique sequences. Public and private clones were assessed among the 100 most prevalent clones of each patient and control. Clones were defined as Susac-specific if absent from the healthy and MS cohorts, from 1052 published viral clones and from other ImmuneACCESS disease sequences. Starting from the raw public reads, TCRdb applied fastp trimming at Q25, assembled clones with MiXCR and retained in-frame beta chains. Rows are unified per CDR3 protein, each entry keeping the most common DNA and genes. TCRdb's processing, not the study's, gives the V and J calls here. The table for this sample lists about 150,000 distinct CDR3 sequences; approximately 96% of them were counted only once. Of the sample, 0.16% falls within the top ten clones.

Beyond this particular receptor, the publication reports: The TCR sequencing and HLA analysis was acknowledged to have included a relatively small number of individuals. In patients with Susac syndrome, the CD4+ T cell repertoire showed no detectable clonal expansion.

The sequence was obtained from a human donor with Susac syndrome. The sequencing input was CD4+ T cells from PBMCs.

The DNA is TGTGCCAGCAGCTTAATCGGGGCCCAAGAGACCCAGTACTTC. This codes for CASSLIGAQETQYF. This receptor chain uses TRBV11-2 and TRBJ2-5, with the D segment possibly TRBD1 or TRBD2, each aligning over 5 bases. Via the germline V gene, CDR1 is SGHAT and CDR2 FQNNGV. There are 14 amino acids in the CDR3, from cysteine to phenylalanine inclusive. Just CDR3 DNA is preserved here, 42 bases in frame from base 1. The germline ends are 8 bases apart after V is trimmed by 2 bases and J by 1 base.